Following are 11 T cell receptor beta chains from one sample sequenced in a study of blood T cells in healthy people across ages. A second 7 to 11 cycle PCR used barcoded and J-beta primers. TCRdb re-called the 5' RACE reads through MiXCR, storing one row per CDR3 protein. The sample holds about 1.5 million distinct CDR3 sequences; about 45% are singletons and the top ten take approximately 4.1%. Sequenced input: blood. The receptors originated from a woman aged 18-35 years in good health.

This clonotype showed up just a few times. The rearrangement uses TRBV7-3 and TRBJ2-1, with 9 nucleotides matching TRBD2. V lost 2 bases and J lost 3; bases outside the gene matches: 14. CDR1 and CDR2 from the germline V gene are SGHTA and FQGTGA. The CDR3 spans 19 residues. In nucleotides, the CDR3 is TGTGCCAGCAGCTTAGAGCCGGGACTAGCAGGGGCGGGCTACAATGAGCAGTTCTTC. This encodes CASSLEPGLAGAGYNEQFF.

The chain joins TRBV20-1 to TRBJ1-1; D remains ambiguous. Looked up from germline, CDR1 is DFQATT and CDR2 is SNEGSKA (reference sequence). V dropped 0 bases and J dropped 5 bases, with 16 bases sitting between them. This CDR3 region has 15 residues. DNA for the CDR3: TGCAGTGCTAGAGAAATGGACCAGCAAGTTACTGAAGCTTTCTTT. The encoded protein is CSAREMDQQVTEAFF.

The J gene is TRBJ2-5, the V gene TRBV12-3 or TRBV12-4; D uncertain. CDR3 size: 12 residues. V lost 5 bases and J lost 9, with 13 bases in between. The CDR3 DNA reads TGTGCCAGCAGTAACAACTATGGGGCCCAGTACTTC. Its translation: CASSNNYGAQYF.

This chain links TRBV4-3 with TRBJ1-2, with D possibly matching TRBD1 (6 bases). The CDR3 is 17 residues long. V was shortened by 4 bases and J by 7 bases, with 25 bases between the two germline ends. Germline V CDR1 and CDR2: LGHNA, YSLEER. The chain's CDR3 is CASSRGTGRFLTVGYTF. In DNA form, the CDR3 reads TGCGCCAGCAGCCGAGGCACAGGGAGATTTTTAACAGTTGGCTACACCTTC.

This clonotype has a count of ten or more. This chain connects TRBV5-1 to TRBJ2-1; 10 bases fit TRBD1. CDR1 and CDR2 (germline): SGHRS, YFSETQ. This CDR3 contains 16 residues. V dropped 1 base and J dropped 8; count of bases not matched to a gene: 9. This CDR3 is CASSLSRDRGLDEQFF. Here the CDR3 DNA reads TGCGCCAGCAGCTTGTCCCGGGACAGGGGTTTGGATGAGCAGTTCTTC.

V gene TRBV3-1 combines with J gene TRBJ2-2; D is unclear. Germline CDR1 and CDR2: LGHDT and YNNKEL (reference sequence). This CDR3 spans 13 amino acids. V lost 1 base, J lost 6 bases, and 6 bases lay in between. CDR3 DNA sequence: TGTGCCAGCAGCCAAGGGTTCGCCGGGGAGCTGTTTTTT. This codes for CASSQGFAGELFF.

This clonotype was counted a few times. The CDR3 region has the DNA TGTGCCAGCAGCTCGATGAGGACAGCATTTAATGAAAAACTGTTTTTT. Its translation: CASSSMRTAFNEKLFF. This chain uses TRBV7-6 with TRBJ1-4; maybe TRBD1 (6 bases). CDR3 size: 16 residues. The germline CDR1 and CDR2 sequences are SGHVS and FNYEAQ. Trimming took 4 bases from V and 4 from J, leaving 16 bases between them.

This clonotype appeared a few times. This chain uses TRBV6-5 with TRBJ1-6; D not resolved. This CDR3 is built from 14 residues. In germline, CDR1 is MNHEY, CDR2 SVGAGI. Trimming removed 8 bases at V and 8 bases at J, with 16 bases between. CDR3 bases: TGTGCCAGCCAAAGAGAAAGCGGATATTCACCCCTCCACTTT. Residues: CASQRESGYSPLHF.

This chain uses TRBV20-1 with TRBJ2-3, with 9 bases that match TRBD2. Unmatched junction bases numbered 12, after V lost 5 bases and J lost 6 bases. The CDR3 covers 15 residues. Germline assignment: CDR1 DFQATT and CDR2 SNEGSKA (reference sequence). CDR3 loop: CSAGWGGGATDTQYF. The CDR3 region has the DNA TGCAGTGCTGGATGGGGCGGGGGGGCAACCGATACGCAGTATTTT.

This clonotype showed up just a few times. The rearrangement joins TRBV20-1 to TRBJ2-7; 7 bases are shared with TRBD2. The ends lost 1 base at V and 2 bases at J; junction bases unmatched: 5. The CDR3 has 14 amino acids. CDR1 is DFQATT, CDR2 SNEGSKA, per germline (reference sequence). The chain's CDR3 is CSARVPGGTYEQYF. The CDR3 nucleotides read TGCAGTGCTAGAGTGCCGGGAGGTACCTACGAGCAGTACTTC.

The sample holds a few counts of this clonotype. The V and J genes are TRBV9 and TRBJ2-7; D ambiguous. CDR3 length: 14 amino acids. V gave up 0 bases and J gave up 1 base, with 8 bases separating them. Germline-derived CDR1 and CDR2 are SGDLS and YYNGEE. The CDR3 spells CASSVADPSYEQYF. CDR3 DNA: TGTGCCAGCAGCGTAGCGGACCCATCCTACGAGCAGTACTTC.